A single TCR beta chain is shown here with its context. These data originate in a study of OX40 agonist ivuxolimab in advanced cancers. Study details: In three patients, partial responses were observed, one with hepatocellular carcinoma and two with cutaneous melanoma.

The CDR3 extends over 10 amino acids. Germline V gene sequence: CDR1 SGHNT, CDR2 YENEEA. Trimming removed 10 bases from V and 7 bases from J, with 11 bases in between. Measured with immunoSEQ multiplex PCR; TCRdb has only the in-frame clones, and not every one. The sample carries over 35,000 clones, around 89% recorded once. This clonotype was sampled from an adult with an advanced solid tumor such as melanoma, head and neck, liver or kidney cancer. The material sequenced was CD4+ or CD8+ T cells sorted from blood, taken in a trial of the OX40 agonist ivuxolimab. V usage is TRBV11-3 and J usage is TRBJ2-7; D is perhaps TRBD2 (6 bases). This CDR3 reads CATPGGEQYF. The CDR3 nucleotides are TGTGCCACCCCTGGGGGGGAGCAGTACTTC. Looking up the rest from reference TRBV11-3 and TRBJ2-7 gives the full variable domain: EAGVVQSPRYKIIEKKQPVAFWCNPISGHNTLYWYLQNLGQGPELLIRYENEEAVDDSQLPKDRFSAERLKGVDSTLKIQPAELGDSAVYLCATPGGEQYFGPGTRLTVT.